This T cell receptor beta chain was sequenced for a study of T cell repertoires in cytomegalovirus infection. Study background: Matching HLA type, along with CMV infection, was indicated by public TCR beta signatures.

Whole-study findings and limits: Public TCR beta family frequency separated CMV-and-HLA carriers, including in an independent cohort. It was HLA-C-restricted CMV-specific TCR beta clonotypes that dominated the response ex vivo.

TCRdb re-derived calls from the reads in MiXCR, one entry per CDR3 protein. The sample includes 500,000 to 600,000 distinct CDR3 sequences, 16% of them seen just once. The V segment lost 6 bases and the J segment 3 bases; nucleotides outside the gene matches: 6. Germline CDR1 reads LGHNT; CDR2 reads FRNRAP. The CDR3 covers 14 residues. Comments on this clonotype: Its antigen is not known.

This chain uses TRBV12-5 with TRBJ2-7; TRBD1 aligns across 9 bases. Sequenced: CD8+ T cells from PBMCs. This receptor was taken from a human donor in good health (CMV status not recorded). Some clones in this sample may be carry-over from other donors' samples. DNA of the CDR3: TGTGCTAGTGGAGCGGACAGGGGAGTCTACGAGCAGTACTTC. Protein product: CASGADRGVYEQYF.